These 10 T cell receptor beta chains share one sample of origin, sequenced in a study of tumor-infiltrating lymphocytes in primary liver carcinoma. Unsorted bulk tissue, about 19-32 mg of it, served as the source for co-extraction of RNA and DNA. Priming with a constant-region primer yielded TCR beta cDNA from about 450 ng total RNA. Nested multiplex PCR, run for three rounds with slightly modified ARM-PCR, yielded TCR beta libraries. For around 9 cycles apiece, the opening two PCR rounds ran with TRBV1-TRBV30 forward primers and a C-beta reverse primer. MiXCR was run by TCRdb on the multiplex PCR reads, yielding one entry per CDR3 protein. The sample has 90,000 to 140,000 distinct CDR3 sequences, roughly 80% seen once. Sample: liver tumor tissue from sampling region 3. Subset here: tumor region T3, left-lateral pole. These receptor sequences come from a man aged 35-49 years with primary liver carcinoma and hepatitis B virus infection.

Of note for this clonotype: A much larger clone lies a single base off, so this may be a read error. The rearrangement uses TRBV11-2 and TRBJ2-7; D gene ambiguous. Germline V gene sequence: CDR1 SGHAT, CDR2 FQNNGV. This CDR3 region has 13 residues. Written as DNA, the CDR3 is TGTGCCAGCAGCTTTTCAGAAGGTTACGGGCAGTACTTC. It yields the protein CASSFSEGYGQYF.

Points on this clonotype: Lacking the conserved final phenylalanine or tryptophan, this CDR3 likely reflects a read error. It is unclear where the CDR3 begins or ends on the DNA, so no DNA is shown, and the CDR3 is as TCRdb lists it. The V and J genes are TRBV6-1 and TRBJ2-1. The CDR3 is 12 residues long, counting both termini. Germline values: CDR1 MNHNS, CDR2 SASEGT. This CDR3 is CTSIPSYNEQSS.

On this clonotype itself: At one of its ends the junction is not consistent with the germline gene, which may arise from a read error. This sequence joins TRBV7-9 and TRBJ2-1; D not certain. Germline V lookup: CDR1 SEHNR, CDR2 FQNEAQ (reference sequence). This CDR3 spans 12 amino acids. CDR3 nucleotides: TGTGCCTGCAGCTTTCTTGCGAGCGAGCAGTTCTTC. It is translated as CACSFLASEQFF. Using reference TRBV7-9 and TRBJ2-1 for the parts outside the CDR3, the full variable domain is DTGVSQNPRHKITKRGQNVTFRCDPISEHNRLYWYRQTLGQGPEFLTYFQNEAQLEKSRLLSDRFSAERPKGSFSTLEIQRTEQGDSAMYLCACSFLASEQFFGPGTRLTVL.

As concerns this clonotype: A read error may account for a junction end that differs from germline. This rearrangement joins TRBV6-5 to TRBJ2-2; no reliable D call. The germline V gene has CDR1 MNHEY and CDR2 SVGAGI. This CDR3 comprises 15 residues. The CDR3 spells CTSRDPPGETGELFF. In nucleotides, the CDR3 is TGTACCAGCCGAGACCCCCCAGGAGAAACCGGGGAGCTGTTTTTT.

For this clonotype: At one end the junction does not follow the germline gene, possibly because of a read error. The CDR3 region has the DNA TGTGCCTCTCACATGGGGGGGAACGATCAGTACTTC. This encodes CASHMGGNDQYF. The genes are TRBV30 and TRBJ2-7, with TRBD2 matching over 7 bases. The CDR3 length is 12 residues. Germline assignment: CDR1 GTSNPN and CDR2 SVGIG (reference sequence). Combining the CDR3 with reference TRBV30 and TRBJ2-7 gives the whole variable domain SQTIHQWPATLVQPVGSPLSLECTVEGTSNPNLYWYRQAAGRGLQLLFYSVGIGQISSEVPQNLSASRPQDRQFILSSKKLLLSDSGFYLCASHMGGNDQYFGPGTRLTVT.

Comment on this clonotype: Sequence at one end of the junction differs from germline and may be a read error. J is TRBJ2-7 and V is TRBV11-2; 8 bases align to TRBD1. CDR1 is SGHAT and CDR2 is FQNNGV in the germline V gene. The CDR3 has 14 amino acids. The CDR3 sequence: CARSPDRATYEQYF. The DNA of the CDR3 is TGTGCCAGAAGCCCGGACAGGGCGACCTACGAGCAATATTTC.

Comment on this clonotype: Sequence at one end of the junction differs from germline and may be a read error. The chain couples TRBV6-6 to TRBJ1-5; 8 nucleotides line up with TRBD1. This CDR3 has 19 residues. CDR1 and CDR2 from the germline V gene are MNHNY and SVGAGI (reference sequence). CDR3 DNA: TGTGCCAACAGTTCGCCACGGGGGCCGACAGGGGATAGTAATCAGTCCCAGCATTTT. It encodes CANSSPRGPTGDSNQSQHF.

Details on this clonotype: It is likely a read error, because the conserved phenylalanine at the end of the CDR3 is missing. The V call is TRBV24-1, the J call TRBJ2-2; no reliable D call. The CDR3 extends over 15 amino acids. Between the trimmed V and J ends, which lost 4 bases and 3 bases, there was a span of 11 bases. Germline lookup yields CDR1 KGHDR and CDR2 SFDVKD. CDR3 in DNA: TGTGCCACCAGTGAAGGGCATTACGACACCGGGGAGCTGTTTATT. It specifies CATSEGHYDTGELFI.

V usage is TRBV12-3 or TRBV12-4 and J usage is TRBJ1-4, with D tentatively TRBD1 (5 bases). There are 13 residues in the CDR3. Trimming left V 6 bases short and J 9 bases short, with 14 bases between. In DNA, the CDR3 is TGTGCCAGCAGCCTCGCCGGGACGAAAAAACTGTTTTTT. It is translated as CASSLAGTKKLFF.

This clonotype has only one observation. The junction differs from germline at one of its ends, possibly a read error. The V and J genes are TRBV6-1 and TRBJ1-1; maybe TRBD1 (5 bases). CDR1 and CDR2 from the germline V gene are MNHNS and SASEGT. The CDR3 length is 13 residues. CDR3 amino acids: CASSRVWYTEAFF. CDR3 nucleotides: TGCGCCAGCAGCAGGGTCTGGTACACTGAAGCTTTCTTT.